These 3 T cell receptor beta chains were sequenced from one sample in a study of blood T cells in healthy people across ages. A J-beta primer mix and a sample-barcoded 5' primer were used in a second PCR of about 7 to 12 cycles. TCRdb fed the 5' RACE reads into MiXCR, producing one record per CDR3 protein. The repertoire has fewer than 800,000 distinct CDR3 sequences, more than 20% of them found once; the top ten carry roughly a tenth. These same records also appear under a second study, on T cells of mothers and their children.

The material sequenced was blood. The source of these receptors is a boy younger than 18 in good health.

This clonotype was counted a few times. The chain recombines TRBV12-3 or TRBV12-4 with TRBJ1-4; D remains ambiguous. The CDR3 spans 14 residues. V lost 6 bases to trimming and J lost 5 bases, with 13 bases between them. The CDR3: CASSPWRENEKLFF. The CDR3 DNA reads TGTGCCAGCAGCCCTTGGAGGGAGAATGAAAAACTGTTTTTT.

The table lists this clonotype with a few counts. The chain has TRBV13 and TRBJ1-4, with a possible D match to TRBD1 (5 bases). Germline CDR1 and CDR2: PRHDT and FYEKMQ (reference sequence). The CDR3 runs 16 residues. Between the trimmed V and J ends, which lost 1 base and 6 bases, there was a span of 15 bases. CDR3 sequence: CASSLVGGGTDEKLFF. The CDR3 DNA sequence: TGTGCCAGCAGCTTAGTTGGCGGAGGGACGGATGAAAAACTGTTTTTT.

This clonotype showed up just a few times. V gene TRBV7-3 combines with J gene TRBJ2-2; D not resolved. Deletions cut 4 bases from V and 0 bases from J, with 9 bases between. This CDR3 contains 15 residues. CDR1 SGHTA and CDR2 FQGTGA come from the germline V gene. The CDR3 region has the DNA TGTGCCAGCAGCTGGGCCGCGTCGAACACCGGGGAGCTGTTTTTT. Its translation: CASSWAASNTGELFF.